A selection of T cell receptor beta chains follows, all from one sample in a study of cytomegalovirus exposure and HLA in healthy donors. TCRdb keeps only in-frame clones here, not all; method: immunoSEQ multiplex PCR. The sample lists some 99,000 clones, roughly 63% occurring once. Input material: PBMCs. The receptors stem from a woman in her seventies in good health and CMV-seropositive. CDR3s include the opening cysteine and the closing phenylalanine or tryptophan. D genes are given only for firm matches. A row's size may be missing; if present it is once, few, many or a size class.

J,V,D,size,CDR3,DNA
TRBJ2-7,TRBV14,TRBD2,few,CASSPGWGGEQYF,TGTGCCAGCAGCCCAGGATGGGGGGGAGAGCAGTACTTC
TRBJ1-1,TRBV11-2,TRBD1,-,CASSLSGQVTNTEAFF,TGTGCCAGCAGCCTCTCAGGACAGGTAACGAACACTGAAGCTTTCTTT
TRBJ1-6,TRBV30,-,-,CAWSLDQGSASPLHF,TGTGCCTGGAGTTTGGACCAGGGGTCGGCTTCACCCCTCCACTTT
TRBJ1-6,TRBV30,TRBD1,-,CAWSEQGAQSPLHF,TGTGCCTGGAGTGAACAGGGGGCTCAGTCACCCCTCCACTTT
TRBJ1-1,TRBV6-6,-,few,CASSGRGGSTLEAFF,TGTGCCAGCAGTGGCCGGGGAGGCTCCACTTTGGAAGCTTTCTTT
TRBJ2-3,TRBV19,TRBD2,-,CASSIASGGTFRADTQYF,TGTGCCAGTAGTATAGCTAGCGGGGGTACCTTCCGGGCAGATACGCAGTATTTT
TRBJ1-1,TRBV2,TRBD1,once,CASRGTGASGATEAFF,TGTGCCAGCAGGGGGACAGGGGCAAGTGGAGCCACTGAAGCTTTCTTT
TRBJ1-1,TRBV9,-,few,CASSVGPGADTEAFF,TGTGCCAGCAGCGTAGGGCCAGGGGCGGACACTGAAGCTTTCTTT
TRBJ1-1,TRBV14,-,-,CASSQSFRQGRTEAFF,TGTGCCAGCAGCCAATCCTTCCGGCAGGGAAGGACTGAAGCTTTCTTT
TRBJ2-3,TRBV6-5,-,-,CASSRQFSSTDTQYF,TGTGCCAGCAGCCGACAGTTTTCTAGCACAGATACGCAGTATTTT
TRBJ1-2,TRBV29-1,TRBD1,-,CSVRTGPNYGYTF,TGCAGCGTCAGGACAGGGCCAAACTATGGCTACACCTTC
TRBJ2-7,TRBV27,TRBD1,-,CASSRQGESYEQYF,TGTGCCAGCAGCCGGCAGGGGGAGTCCTACGAGCAGTACTTC
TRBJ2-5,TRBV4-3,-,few,CASSQLNRQETQYF,TGCGCCAGCAGCCAATTGAACAGACAAGAGACCCAGTACTTC
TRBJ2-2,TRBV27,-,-,CASSFSTNTGELFF,TGTGCCAGCAGTTTCTCTACGAACACCGGGGAGCTGTTTTTT
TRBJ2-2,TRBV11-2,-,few,CASSLDRGAANTGELFF,TGTGCCAGCAGCTTAGATCGGGGAGCCGCGAACACCGGGGAGCTGTTTTTT
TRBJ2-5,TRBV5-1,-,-,CASSLGGGAGETQYF,TGCGCCAGCAGCTTGGGAGGGGGGGCCGGGGAGACCCAGTACTTC
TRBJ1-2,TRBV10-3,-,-,CAISEALTIPGLNGYTF,TGTGCCATCAGTGAGGCGTTAACTATCCCGGGACTAAATGGCTACACCTTC
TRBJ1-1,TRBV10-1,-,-,CASSLDRASLAEAFF,TGCGCCAGCAGTTTGGACAGAGCTAGTTTGGCTGAAGCTTTCTTT
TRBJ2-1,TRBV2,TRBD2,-,CASSYSGGVTEQFF,TGTGCCAGCAGTTATAGCGGGGGGGTTACTGAGCAGTTCTTC
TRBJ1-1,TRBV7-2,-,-,CASSSTGNTEAFF,TGTGCCAGCAGCTCGACGGGAAACACTGAAGCTTTCTTT
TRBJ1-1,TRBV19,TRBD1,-,CASSLQGGLNTEAFF,TGTGCCAGTTCACTACAGGGGGGGCTGAACACTGAAGCTTTCTTT
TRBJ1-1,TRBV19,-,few,CASTEYRADTEAFF,TGTGCCAGTACTGAATACAGGGCGGACACTGAAGCTTTCTTT
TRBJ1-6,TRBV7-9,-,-,CASSLEGRHSPLHF,TGTGCCAGCAGCTTGGAGGGGCGGCATTCACCCCTCCACTTT
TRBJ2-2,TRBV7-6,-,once,CASRELAETGELFF,TGTGCCAGCAGAGAACTAGCCGAGACCGGGGAGCTGTTTTTT
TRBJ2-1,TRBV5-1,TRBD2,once,CASSLAMTSTATSHEQFF,TGCGCCAGCAGCTTGGCTATGACTAGCACGGCCACCTCACATGAGCAGTTCTTC
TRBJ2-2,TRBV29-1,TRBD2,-,CSVERAGGGNTGELFF,TGCAGCGTTGAACGTGCGGGAGGGGGAAACACCGGGGAGCTGTTTTTT
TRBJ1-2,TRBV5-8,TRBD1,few,CASSSHRQGYYGYTF,TGTGCCAGCAGCTCGCACCGACAGGGTTACTATGGCTACACCTTC
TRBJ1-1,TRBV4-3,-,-,CASSQDKNTEAFF,TGCGCCAGCAGCCAAGATAAGAACACTGAAGCTTTCTTT
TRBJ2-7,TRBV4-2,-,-,CASSQDTGFDEQYF,TGTGCCAGCAGCCAAGATACAGGCTTCGACGAGCAGTACTTC
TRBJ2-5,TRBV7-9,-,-,CASSVASGAQETQYF,TGTGCCAGCAGCGTTGCCAGCGGAGCACAAGAGACCCAGTACTTC
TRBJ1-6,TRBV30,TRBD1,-,CAWDRVEGTPLHF,TGTGCCTGGGACAGGGTGGAGGGGACACCCCTCCACTTT
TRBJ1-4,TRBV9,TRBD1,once,CASSFRQGVGEKLFF,TGTGCCAGCAGCTTCCGACAGGGGGTAGGCGAAAAACTGTTTTTT
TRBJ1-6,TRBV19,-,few,CASSIDRWASPLHF,TGTGCCAGTAGTATAGATCGGTGGGCTTCACCCCTCCACTTT
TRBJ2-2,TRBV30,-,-,CAWSVSGAAGELFF,TGTGCCTGGAGTGTATCGGGAGCGGCCGGGGAGCTGTTTTTT
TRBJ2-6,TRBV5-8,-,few,CASSRWSSGANVLTF,TGTGCCAGCAGCAGATGGAGCTCTGGGGCCAACGTCCTGACTTTC
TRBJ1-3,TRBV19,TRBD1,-,CASGSEQGSPGNTIYF,TGTGCCAGTGGCTCCGAACAGGGGAGCCCTGGAAACACCATATATTTT
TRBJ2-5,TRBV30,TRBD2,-,CAWSGSGGAWETQYF,TGTGCCTGGAGTGGGAGCGGGGGGGCCTGGGAGACCCAGTACTTC
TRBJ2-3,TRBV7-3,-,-,CASSRASPDTQYF,TGTGCCAGCAGCCGCGCATCCCCAGATACGCAGTATTTT
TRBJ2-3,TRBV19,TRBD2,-,CASSMGLAADTQYF,TGTGCCAGTAGTATGGGACTAGCGGCAGATACGCAGTATTTT
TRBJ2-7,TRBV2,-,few,CASSEPEGAGFDSYEQYF,TGTGCCAGCAGTGAACCGGAGGGGGCAGGATTCGACTCCTACGAGCAGTACTTC
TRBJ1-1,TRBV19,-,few,CASSLPTGGWTEAFF,TGTGCCAGTAGTCTCCCGACTGGGGGGTGGACTGAAGCTTTCTTT
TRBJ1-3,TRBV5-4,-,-,CASSLQGLTGNTIYF,TGTGCCAGCAGCTTACAGGGCTTGACTGGAAACACCATATATTTT
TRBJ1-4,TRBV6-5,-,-,CASSYGQREKLFF,TGTGCCAGCAGCTACGGTCAGAGGGAAAAACTGTTTTTT
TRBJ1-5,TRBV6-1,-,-,CASSEEAVNQPQHF,TGTGCCAGCAGTGAAGAGGCGGTCAATCAGCCCCAGCATTTT
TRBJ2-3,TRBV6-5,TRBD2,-,CASTESGVEDTQYF,TGTGCCAGCACCGAAAGCGGGGTGGAAGATACGCAGTATTTT
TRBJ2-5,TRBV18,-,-,CASCPVSERETQYF,TGTGCCAGCTGCCCTGTGAGCGAGAGAGAGACCCAGTACTTC
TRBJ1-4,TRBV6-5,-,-,CASRRRVDEKLFF,TGTGCCAGCAGACGCAGGGTAGATGAAAAACTGTTTTTT
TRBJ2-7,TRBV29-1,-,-,CSVLGLQTYEQYF,TGCAGCGTTCTCGGACTACAGACGTACGAGCAGTACTTC
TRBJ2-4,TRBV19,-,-,CASSTQGTQAKNIQYF,TGTGCCAGTAGTACTCAGGGGACCCAAGCCAAAAACATTCAGTACTTC